This TCR beta chain appears in the sequencing data of a study of shared clonotypes between healthy human individuals. Study context: Researchers assigned three CD4 naive, three CD4 memory, two CD8 naive and one CD8 memory plate to each donor.

CDR3 length equals 14 residues. In germline, CDR1 is SGHAT, CDR2 FQNNGV. With V trimmed by 2 bases and J by 6 bases, 4 bases remained unmatched. Sequenced by immunoSEQ multiplex PCR; TCRdb stores in-frame clones only, minus some. The sample lists over a million clones; roughly 98.5% were seen once. Regarding this clone: The antigen remains unidentified. This same CDR3 is encoded by further DNA sequences in the sample.

Study-wide results and limits: Among the subsets, naive ones generally showed larger estimated richness than memory ones.

Sequenced material: naive CD4+ T cells sorted from blood. This sample's subset: CD45RA+ positively selected. The TCR originated in a man aged 25 to 40 in good health. The chain employs TRBV11-2 and TRBJ2-7, with 10 nucleotides matching TRBD2. CDR3 sequence: CASSLLAGVSEQYF. As DNA, the CDR3 is TGTGCCAGCAGCTTACTAGCGGGAGTCTCCGAGCAGTACTTC.